This entry is about one T cell receptor (beta chain). Its antigen remains unidentified. Base qualities were left out, and no much larger clone turns up one base away. This specimen's time point label, interpreted: patch test 2, 6 weeks after DPC sensitization. The treatment or condition label, read with the paper, signifies: therapeutic diphenylcyclopropenone sensitization with weekly scalp DPC. At every patch-test visit, the blood draw took place before the patch test was put on. Eligible patients were aged 18 to 70, diagnosed with alopecia, deemed suitable for DPC therapy, and excluded if pregnant. Total RNA was extracted from unfractionated whole blood collected in Tempus Blood RNA tubes. These data come from a study of human T cells and chemical hapten exposure (dated by TCRdb to the early 2020s). General notes on the study: For sensitization, 2% DPC in acetone was applied to a roughly 2 cm by roughly 2 cm area of upper inner arm skin. Throughout the approximately 25-week study period, patients were also given weekly therapeutic DPC doses on the scalp. Patch testing was performed on the upper back with Finn chambers containing 0.01% DPC, and the patch tests were scored after 6 days according to International Contact Dermatitis Research Group standards. The mostly female patient cohort included alopecia areata with under or over 50% scalp involvement, alopecia totalis and alopecia universalis. Libraries were combined into a pool for sequencing, and differences in TCR yield between samples came mainly from small differences in library volumes within the pool. Peripheral blood TCR repertoire changes were tracked in vivo in alopecia patients during primary and secondary sensitization to the hapten diphenylcyclopropenone (DPC). Blood was sampled from patients pre-sensitization (week 0) and at 2, 6 and about 24 weeks after DPC sensitization. Blood for TCR sequencing was provided by twenty-nine alopecia patients at one to four time points (pre-sensitization, 2, 6 and 24 weeks).

Summary of the overall study and its limitations: Repeated subsampling changed both the strength of the expansion versus patch-test correlation and the threshold at which that correlation became significant. No change with DPC sensitization was found in the number of TCRs above 1 in 1000 frequency, and no evidence of global repertoire structure alterations was found. Patch test score was positively correlated with the number of PT1 expanded TCRs, with significance at thresholds 8, 16 and 32 but not at 4. Alopecia, a presumed autoimmune disease, was present in all patients, so the immune response of the patients might differ from that of healthy individuals. Expanded TCRs formed significantly more large CDR3 similarity clusters than pre-sensitization or healthy control sets, consistent with antigen-driven responses.

The library was produced with RACE. Sequencing relied on a NextSeq 500. Library preparation attached unique molecular identifiers to individual cDNA molecules for quantitative, reproducible TCR counting. Each blood RNA sample was used to sequence both TCR alpha and TCR beta chains. On the study's bioinformatics: A median of about 87,000 TCRs per sample was observed, with a range of about 23,224 to 750,000. V, J and CDR3 annotation of the TCR reads was carried out using the Decombinator software suite. Every sample was subsampled to the same number of TCRs (28,000) for the PS versus PT1 abundance plots. Expanded TCRs were defined as absent before sensitization and observed at least eight times at the 2-week time point. TCRdb itself trimmed the public reads at Q25 with fastp, ran MiXCR and retained productive beta chains. Rows merge per CDR3 protein into single entries with the most common DNA and genes. TCRdb's processing, not the study's, gives the V and J calls here. In all, the sample holds tens of thousands of distinct CDR3 sequences, and more than 9% of those were seen once. The ten most abundant clones make up roughly 1.5% of the sample.

The germline V gene specifies MGHRA as CDR1 and YSYEKL as CDR2. The CDR3 goes from the cysteine to the phenylalanine over 15 residues. Kept here is only the CDR3 DNA, which spans 45 bases and is read in frame from base 1. After removal of 6 bases from V and 5 bases from J, the junction retains 11 bases not matched to a gene. This clonotype was obtained from a man aged 18 to 35 with alopecia areata. Some clones in this sample may be carry-over from other donors' samples. The input for sequencing was whole blood, taken in connection with sensitization to the hapten diphenylcyclopropenone (DPC). This chain is built from TRBV4-1 and TRBJ1-1, and 8 junction bases match TRBD1. The DNA sequence follows: TGCGCCAGCAGTCAACCCAGGACAGGGAATACTGAAGCTTTCTTT. This encodes CASSQPRTGNTEAFF.